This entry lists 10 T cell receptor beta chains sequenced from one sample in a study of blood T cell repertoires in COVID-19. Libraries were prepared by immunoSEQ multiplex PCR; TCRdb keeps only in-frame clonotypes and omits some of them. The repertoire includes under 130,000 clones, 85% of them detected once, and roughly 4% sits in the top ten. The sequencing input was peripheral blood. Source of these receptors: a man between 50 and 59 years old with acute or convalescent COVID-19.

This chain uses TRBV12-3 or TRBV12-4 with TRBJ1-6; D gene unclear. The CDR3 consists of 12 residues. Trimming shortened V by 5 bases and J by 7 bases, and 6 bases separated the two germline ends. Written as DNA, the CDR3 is TGTGCCAGCAGTACCCTAAATTCACCCCTCCACTTT. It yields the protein CASSTLNSPLHF.

CDR3 bases: TGTGCCAGCAGCTCGGGACAGGGGAGGATGGAGACCCAGTACTTC. This encodes CASSSGQGRMETQYF. The V call is TRBV5-8, the J call TRBJ2-5; 10 bases agree with TRBD1. J was trimmed by 5 bases and V by 3 bases; bases with no gene match: 7. The CDR3 length is 15 residues. From germline, CDR1 is SGHTS and CDR2 YDEGEE.

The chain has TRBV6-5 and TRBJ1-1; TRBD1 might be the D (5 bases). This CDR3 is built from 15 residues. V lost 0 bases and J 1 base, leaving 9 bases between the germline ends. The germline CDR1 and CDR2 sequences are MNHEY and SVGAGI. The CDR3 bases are TGTGCCAGCAGTTACTCGAATCAGGGGAACACTGAAGCTTTCTTT. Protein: CASSYSNQGNTEAFF.

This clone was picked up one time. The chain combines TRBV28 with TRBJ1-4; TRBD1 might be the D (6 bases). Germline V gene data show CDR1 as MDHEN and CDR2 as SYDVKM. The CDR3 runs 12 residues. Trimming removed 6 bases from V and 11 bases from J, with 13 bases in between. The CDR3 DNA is TGTGCCAGCAGCCTGGGACATCCCAAACTGTTTTTT. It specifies CASSLGHPKLFF.

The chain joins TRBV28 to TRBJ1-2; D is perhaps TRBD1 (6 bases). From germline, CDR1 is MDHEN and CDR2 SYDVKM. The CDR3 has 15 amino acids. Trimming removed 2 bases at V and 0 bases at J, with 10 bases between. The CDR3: CASSLGTRSNYGYTF. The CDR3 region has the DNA TGTGCCAGCAGTTTAGGGACACGGTCTAACTATGGCTACACCTTC.

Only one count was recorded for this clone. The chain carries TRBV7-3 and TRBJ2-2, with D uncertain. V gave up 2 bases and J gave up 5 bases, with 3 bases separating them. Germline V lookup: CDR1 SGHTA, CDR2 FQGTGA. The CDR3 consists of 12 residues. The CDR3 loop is CASSLETGELFF. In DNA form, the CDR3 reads TGTGCCAGCAGCTTAGAGACCGGGGAGCTGTTTTTT.

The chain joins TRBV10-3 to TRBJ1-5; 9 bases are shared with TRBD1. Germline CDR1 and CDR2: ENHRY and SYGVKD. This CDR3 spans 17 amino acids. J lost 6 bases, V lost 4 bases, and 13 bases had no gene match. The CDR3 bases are TGTGCCATCAGTGCGGGACAACAGGGGGCGCGAGTTCAGCCCCAGCATTTT. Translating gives CAISAGQQGARVQPQHF.

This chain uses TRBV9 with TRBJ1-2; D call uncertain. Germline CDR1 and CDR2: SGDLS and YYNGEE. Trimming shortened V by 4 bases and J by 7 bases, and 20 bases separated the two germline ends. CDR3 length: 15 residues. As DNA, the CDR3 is TGTGCCAGCAGCCCTCAAGTGGGGAGTTCGGGTGGCTACACCTTC. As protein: CASSPQVGSSGGYTF.

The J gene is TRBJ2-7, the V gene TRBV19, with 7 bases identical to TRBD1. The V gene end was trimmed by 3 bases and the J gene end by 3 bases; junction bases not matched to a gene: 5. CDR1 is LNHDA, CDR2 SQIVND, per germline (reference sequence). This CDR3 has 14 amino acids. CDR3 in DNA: TGTGCCAGTAGTATGGGGACAGACTACTACGAGCAGTACTTC. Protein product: CASSMGTDYYEQYF.

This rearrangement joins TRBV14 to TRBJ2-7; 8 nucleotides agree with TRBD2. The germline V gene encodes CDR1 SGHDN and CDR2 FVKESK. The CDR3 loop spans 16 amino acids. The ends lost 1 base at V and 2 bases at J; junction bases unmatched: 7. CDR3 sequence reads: CASSQVGLAGTYEQYF. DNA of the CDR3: TGTGCCAGCAGCCAAGTTGGACTAGCCGGGACCTACGAGCAGTACTTC.